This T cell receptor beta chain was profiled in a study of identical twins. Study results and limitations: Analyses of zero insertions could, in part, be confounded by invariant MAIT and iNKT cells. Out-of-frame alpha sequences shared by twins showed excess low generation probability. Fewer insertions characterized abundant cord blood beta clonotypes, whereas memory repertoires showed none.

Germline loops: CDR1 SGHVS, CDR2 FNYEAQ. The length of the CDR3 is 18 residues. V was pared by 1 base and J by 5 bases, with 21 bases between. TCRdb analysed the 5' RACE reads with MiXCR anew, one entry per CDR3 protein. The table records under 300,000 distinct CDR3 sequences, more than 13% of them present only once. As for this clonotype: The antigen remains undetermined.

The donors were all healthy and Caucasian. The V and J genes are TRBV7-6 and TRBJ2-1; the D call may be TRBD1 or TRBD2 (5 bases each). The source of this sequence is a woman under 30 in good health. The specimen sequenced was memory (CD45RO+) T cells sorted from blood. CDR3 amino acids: CASSLGPDRKLGDNEQFF. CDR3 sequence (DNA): TGTGCCAGCAGCTTAGGGCCGGATAGAAAACTGGGGGACAATGAGCAGTTCTTC.